This T cell receptor beta chain was identified during a study of cytomegalovirus exposure and HLA in healthy donors. General study findings and limits: The listing of about 150 TCR beta chains classed them as cytomegalovirus-associated. Most TCR sequences were uncommon, yet certain public TCRs appeared in many donors. In vitro experiments confirmed that a few CMV-associated chains were specific for CMV antigens.

Losses at the gene ends were 4 bases for V and 6 bases for J; bases not matched to a gene: 5. The CDR3 extends over 13 amino acids. Per germline, CDR1 SGHRS and CDR2 YFSETQ. Assay: immunoSEQ multiplex PCR; the TCRdb copy retains only in-frame clones and omits some. The repertoire holds about 160,000 clones, approximately 90% seen once, with about 3% in the top ten. Details on this clone: Its antigen remains unidentified.

This sequence joins TRBV5-1 and TRBJ1-1; 8 bases line up with TRBD1. This clonotype was sampled from a man aged 18 to 29 in good health and CMV-seronegative. The sample taken for sequencing was PBMCs. CDR3 bases: TGCGCCAGCAGCCCGGACAGGGTTGCTGAAGCTTTCTTT. The encoded protein is CASSPDRVAEAFF.